The T cell receptor (beta chain) described here comes from a study of blood T cells in healthy people across ages. Regarding the study as a whole: Unknown CMV status may confound age-related changes in expanded clones.

Then a second PCR, running roughly 7 to 11 cycles, was carried out with a sample-barcoded 5' primer and a J-beta primer mix. Each CDR3 protein gets one entry after TCRdb re-called the 5' RACE reads with MiXCR. The sample carries some 900,000 distinct CDR3 sequences, roughly 43% recorded once. With respect to this clonotype: Its antigen is currently unknown.

The specimen was blood. The receptor was derived from a man younger than 40 in good health.

CDR3 protein: CASSTVMNTEAFF. As DNA, the CDR3 is TGTGCCAGCAGTACAGTTATGAACACTGAAGCTTTCTTT. This sequence joins TRBV12-3 or TRBV12-4 and TRBJ1-1; D remains unclear. The CDR3 extends over 13 amino acids. Trimming took off 5 bases at V and 0 bases at J, with 7 bases between the two ends.